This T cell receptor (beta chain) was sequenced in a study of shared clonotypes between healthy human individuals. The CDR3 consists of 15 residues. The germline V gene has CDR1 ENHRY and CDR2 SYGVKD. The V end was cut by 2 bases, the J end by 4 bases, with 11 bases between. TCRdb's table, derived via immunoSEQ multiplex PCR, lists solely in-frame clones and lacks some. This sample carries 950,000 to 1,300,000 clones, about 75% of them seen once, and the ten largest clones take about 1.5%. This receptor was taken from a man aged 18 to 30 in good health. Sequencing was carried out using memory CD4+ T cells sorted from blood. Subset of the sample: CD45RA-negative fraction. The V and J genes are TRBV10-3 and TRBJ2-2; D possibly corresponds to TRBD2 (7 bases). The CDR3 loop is CAISEERGGTGELFF. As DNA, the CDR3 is TGTGCCATCAGTGAGGAGAGGGGGGGCACCGGGGAGCTGTTTTTT.